The entry that follows covers one T cell receptor (beta chain) sequence. Its specificity is not known. Sequencing used immunoSEQ multiplex PCR; TCRdb keeps in-frame clones, though not all of them. The data show about 100,000 clones, with roughly 91% seen just once and around 1.7% held by the top ten. These data belong to a study of T cell responses to AZD1222 COVID-19 vaccine. Overall study context: Samples with a second dose at about 4 or about 12 weeks were pooled together.

V lost 0 bases to trimming and J lost 13 bases, with 12 bases between them. Germline V lookup: CDR1 LNHNV, CDR2 YYDKDF (reference sequence). The CDR3 length is 13 residues. Study-level results: Unmutated variant regions reportedly attract nearly half of all spike-specific TCRs. No repertoire was sampled before or during the peak T cell response, only after it.

The clonotype was recovered from an adult in good health. The sequenced sample was peripheral blood, obtained on day 0 of AZD1222 vaccination. This chain uses TRBV15 with TRBJ2-2; tentatively, D is TRBD1 (5 bases). For the CDR3, the DNA is TGTGCCACCAGCAGAGATATGAGCAGGGCGCTGTTTTTT. Amino acids: CATSRDMSRALFF.